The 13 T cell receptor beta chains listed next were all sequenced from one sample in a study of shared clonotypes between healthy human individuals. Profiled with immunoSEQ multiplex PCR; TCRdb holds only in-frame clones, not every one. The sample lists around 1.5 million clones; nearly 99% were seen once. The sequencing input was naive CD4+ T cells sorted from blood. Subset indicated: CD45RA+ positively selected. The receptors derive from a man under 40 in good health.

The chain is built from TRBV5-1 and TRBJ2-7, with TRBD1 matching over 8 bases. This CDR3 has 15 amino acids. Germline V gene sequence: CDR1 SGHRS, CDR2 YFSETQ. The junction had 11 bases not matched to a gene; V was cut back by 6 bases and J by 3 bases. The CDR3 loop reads CASNPRTGTNYEQYF. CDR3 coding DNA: TGCGCCAGCAACCCCAGGACAGGGACCAACTACGAGCAGTACTTC.

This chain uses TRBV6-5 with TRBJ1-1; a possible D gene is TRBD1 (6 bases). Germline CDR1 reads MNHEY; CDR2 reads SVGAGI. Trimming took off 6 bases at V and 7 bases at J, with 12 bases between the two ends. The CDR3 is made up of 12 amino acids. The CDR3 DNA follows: TGTGCCAGCAGCATCAGGGGAGGTGAAGCTTTCTTT. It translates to CASSIRGGEAFF.

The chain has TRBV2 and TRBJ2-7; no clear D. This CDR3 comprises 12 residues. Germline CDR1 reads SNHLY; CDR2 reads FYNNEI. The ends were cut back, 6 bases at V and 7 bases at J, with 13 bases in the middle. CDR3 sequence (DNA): TGTGCCAGCAGCCCGGGTGTAAGGGAGCAGTACTTC. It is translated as CASSPGVREQYF.

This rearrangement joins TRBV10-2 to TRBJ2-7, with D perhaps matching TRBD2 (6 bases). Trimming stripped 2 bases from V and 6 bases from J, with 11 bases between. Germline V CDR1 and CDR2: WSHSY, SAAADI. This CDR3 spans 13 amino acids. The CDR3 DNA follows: TGCGCCAGCAGTGAGGGGGCCGGGGGCGAGCAGTACTTC. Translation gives CASSEGAGGEQYF.

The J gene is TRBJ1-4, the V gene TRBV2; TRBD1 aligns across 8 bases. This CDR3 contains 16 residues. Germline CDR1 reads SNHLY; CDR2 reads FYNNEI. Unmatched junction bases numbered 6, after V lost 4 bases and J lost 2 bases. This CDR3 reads CASSGQGLDTNEKLFF. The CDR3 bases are TGTGCCAGCAGTGGACAGGGGTTGGATACTAATGAAAAACTGTTTTTT.

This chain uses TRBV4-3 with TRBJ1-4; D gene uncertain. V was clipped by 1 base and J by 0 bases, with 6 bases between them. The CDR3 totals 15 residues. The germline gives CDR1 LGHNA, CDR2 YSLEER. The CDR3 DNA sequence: TGCGCCAGCAGCCAAGCCTCTGCAACTAATGAAAAACTGTTTTTT. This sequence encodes CASSQASATNEKLFF.

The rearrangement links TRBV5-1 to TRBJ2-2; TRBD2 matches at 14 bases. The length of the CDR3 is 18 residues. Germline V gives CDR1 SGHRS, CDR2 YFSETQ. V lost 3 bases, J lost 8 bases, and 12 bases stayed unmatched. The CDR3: CASSSPSGTSGSSGELFF. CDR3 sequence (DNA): TGCGCCAGCAGCTCGCCCTCCGGGACTAGCGGGAGTTCAGGGGAGCTGTTTTTT. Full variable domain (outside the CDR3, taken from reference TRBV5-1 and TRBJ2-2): KAGVTQTPRYLIKTRGQQVTLSCSPISGHRSVSWYQQTPGQGLQFLFEYFSETQRNKGNFPGRFSGRQFSNSRSEMNVSTLELGDSALYLCASSSPSGTSGSSGELFFGEGSRLTVL.

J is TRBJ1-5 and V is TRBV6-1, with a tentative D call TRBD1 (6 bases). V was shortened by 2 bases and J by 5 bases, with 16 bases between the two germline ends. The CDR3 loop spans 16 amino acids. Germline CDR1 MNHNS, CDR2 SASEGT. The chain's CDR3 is CASSELSGTSYQPQHF. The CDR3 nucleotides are TGTGCCAGCAGTGAATTAAGCGGGACATCTTATCAGCCCCAGCATTTT.

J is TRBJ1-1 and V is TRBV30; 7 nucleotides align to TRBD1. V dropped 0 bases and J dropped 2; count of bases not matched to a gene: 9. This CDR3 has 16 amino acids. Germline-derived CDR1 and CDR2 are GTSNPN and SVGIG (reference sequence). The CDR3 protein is CAWSVPPGQRNTEAFF. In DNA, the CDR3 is TGTGCCTGGAGTGTCCCACCGGGACAGAGAAACACTGAAGCTTTCTTT.

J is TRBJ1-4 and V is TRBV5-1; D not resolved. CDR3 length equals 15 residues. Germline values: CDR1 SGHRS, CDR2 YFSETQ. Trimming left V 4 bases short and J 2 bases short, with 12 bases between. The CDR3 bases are TGCGCCAGCAGCCGTGGACTTATCACTAATGAAAAACTGTTTTTT. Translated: CASSRGLITNEKLFF.

This chain's CDR3 is CASSIGGSGRSGELFF. CDR3 DNA: TGTGCCAGTAGTATAGGTGGTAGCGGGAGGTCCGGGGAGCTGTTTTTT. J is TRBJ2-2 and V is TRBV19; 10 nucleotides line up with TRBD2. V trimming: 1 base; J trimming: 6 bases; junction bases outside the gene matches: 5. The CDR3 has 16 amino acids. The germline V gene has CDR1 LNHDA and CDR2 SQIVND (reference sequence). The full variable domain, with the rest looked up from reference TRBV19 and TRBJ2-2, is DGGITQSPKYLFRKEGQNVTLSCEQNLNHDAMYWYRQDPGQGLRLIYYSQIVNDFQKGDIAEGYSVSREKKESFPLTVTSAQKNPTAFYLCASSIGGSGRSGELFFGEGSRLTVL.

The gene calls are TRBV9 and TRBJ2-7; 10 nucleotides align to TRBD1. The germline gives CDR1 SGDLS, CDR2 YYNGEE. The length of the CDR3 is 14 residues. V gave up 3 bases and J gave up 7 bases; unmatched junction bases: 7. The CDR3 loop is CASSETGGAGEQYF. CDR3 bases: TGTGCCAGCAGCGAGACAGGGGGCGCAGGTGAGCAGTACTTC.

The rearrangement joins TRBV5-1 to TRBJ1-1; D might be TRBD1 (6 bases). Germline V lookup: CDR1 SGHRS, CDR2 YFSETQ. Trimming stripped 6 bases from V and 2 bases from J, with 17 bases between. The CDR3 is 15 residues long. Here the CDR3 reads CASMPSGARNTEAFF. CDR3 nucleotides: TGCGCCAGCATGCCTTCAGGGGCCCGAAACACTGAAGCTTTCTTT. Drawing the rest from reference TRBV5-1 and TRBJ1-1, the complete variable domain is KAGVTQTPRYLIKTRGQQVTLSCSPISGHRSVSWYQQTPGQGLQFLFEYFSETQRNKGNFPGRFSGRQFSNSRSEMNVSTLELGDSALYLCASMPSGARNTEAFFGQGTRLTVV.